Below, one T cell receptor (beta chain) is given with its context. Antigen unknown. These data belong to a study of cytomegalovirus exposure and HLA in healthy donors. 60 Vbeta and 13 Jbeta primers were used in PCR. Profiling relied on immunoSEQ multiplex PCR, and the TCRdb table lists in-frame clones only, not all of them. The table includes 95,000 to 150,000 clones, about 81% detected once. Findings of the study overall: The study designated fewer than 200 TCR beta chains cytomegalovirus-associated. Data from an earlier analysis indicated that most TCR beta V segments were productive either about 87% or about 30% of the time.

Sequenced input: PBMCs. This TCR came from a woman aged 40-49 years in good health and CMV-seropositive.

CDR3 sequence reads: CAWSSWRLFF. The CDR3 DNA reads TGTGCCTGGAGTAGTTGGAGGCTGTTTTTT. V usage is TRBV30 and J usage is TRBJ2-2, with D unclear. V lost 2 bases, J lost 13 bases, and 8 bases lay in between. The CDR3 is 10 amino acids. The germline V gene has CDR1 GTSNPN and CDR2 SVGIG (reference sequence). Full variable domain (rest looked up from reference TRBV30 and TRBJ2-2): SQTIHQWPATLVQPVGSPLSLECTVEGTSNPNLYWYRQAAGRGLQLLFYSVGIGQISSEVPQNLSASRPQDRQFILSSKKLLLSDSGFYLCAWSSWRLFFGEGSRLTVL.